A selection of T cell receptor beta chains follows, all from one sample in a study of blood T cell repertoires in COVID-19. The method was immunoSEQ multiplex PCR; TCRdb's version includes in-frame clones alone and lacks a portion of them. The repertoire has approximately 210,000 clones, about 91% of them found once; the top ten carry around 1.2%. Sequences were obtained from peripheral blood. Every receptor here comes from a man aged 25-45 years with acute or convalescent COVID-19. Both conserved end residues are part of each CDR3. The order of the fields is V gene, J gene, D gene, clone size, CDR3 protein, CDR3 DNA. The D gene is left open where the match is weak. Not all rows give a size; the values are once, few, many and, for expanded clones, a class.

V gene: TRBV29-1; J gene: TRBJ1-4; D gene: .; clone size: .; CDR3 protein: CSPAGNEKLFF; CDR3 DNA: TGCAGCCCAGCAGGTAATGAAAAACTGTTTTTT
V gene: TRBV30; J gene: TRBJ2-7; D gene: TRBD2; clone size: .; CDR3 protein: CAWSSRTSYEQYF; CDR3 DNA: TGTGCCTGGAGTTCTAGGACTAGCTACGAGCAGTACTTC
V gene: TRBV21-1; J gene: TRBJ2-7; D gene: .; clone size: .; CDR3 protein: CASSKAYDRVCEQYF; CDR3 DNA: TGTGCCAGCAGCAAAGCGTATGACAGGGTGTGCGAGCAGTACTTC
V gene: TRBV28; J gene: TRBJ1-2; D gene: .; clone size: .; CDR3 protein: CASSSFYGYTF; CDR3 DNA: TGTGCCAGCAGTTCCTTCTATGGCTACACCTTC
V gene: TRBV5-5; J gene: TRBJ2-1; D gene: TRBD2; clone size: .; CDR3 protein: CASSLAGGGEVRNEQFF; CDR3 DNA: TGTGCCAGCAGCTTGGCGGGAGGAGGAGAGGTTAGAAATGAGCAGTTCTTC
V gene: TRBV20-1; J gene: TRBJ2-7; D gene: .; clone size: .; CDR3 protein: CSARAGDWYF; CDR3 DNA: TGCAGTGCTAGGGCCGGGGACTGGTACTTC
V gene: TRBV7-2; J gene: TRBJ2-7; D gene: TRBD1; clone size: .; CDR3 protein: CASSFRDREQYF; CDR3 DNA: TGTGCCAGCAGCTTCCGGGACAGAGAGCAGTACTTC
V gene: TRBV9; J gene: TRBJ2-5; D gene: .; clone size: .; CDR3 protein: CASSVADSQETQYF; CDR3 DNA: TGTGCCAGCAGCGTAGCTGACAGCCAAGAGACCCAGTACTTC
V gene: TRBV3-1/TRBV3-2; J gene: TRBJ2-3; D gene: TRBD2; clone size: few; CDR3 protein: CASSQGGTSFYTDTQYF; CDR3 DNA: TGTGCCAGCAGCCAAGGGGGGACTAGCTTTTACACAGATACGCAGTATTTT
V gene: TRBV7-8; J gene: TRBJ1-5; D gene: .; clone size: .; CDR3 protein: CASSRTGRPPNQPQHF; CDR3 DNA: TGTGCCAGCAGCCGTACAGGACGGCCCCCCAATCAGCCCCAGCATTTT
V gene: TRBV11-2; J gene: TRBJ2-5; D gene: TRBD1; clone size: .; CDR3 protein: CASREGTGKQETQYF; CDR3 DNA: TGTGCCAGCAGGGAAGGGACAGGGAAGCAAGAGACCCAGTACTTC
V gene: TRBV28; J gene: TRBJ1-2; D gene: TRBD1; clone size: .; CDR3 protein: CASSFAGTGYGYTF; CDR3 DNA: TGTGCCAGCAGTTTCGCCGGGACAGGGTATGGCTACACCTTC
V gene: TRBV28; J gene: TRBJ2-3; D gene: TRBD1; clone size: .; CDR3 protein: CASSSPGTGIHTQYF; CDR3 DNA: TGTGCCAGCAGTTCCCCCGGGACAGGGATACATACGCAGTATTTT
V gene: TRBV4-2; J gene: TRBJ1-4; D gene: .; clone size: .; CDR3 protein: CASSHTQAGNEKLFF; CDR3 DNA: TGTGCCAGCAGCCATACCCAGGCAGGAAATGAAAAACTGTTTTTT
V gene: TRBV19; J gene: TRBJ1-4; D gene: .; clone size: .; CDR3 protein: CASKTTGSLNEKLFF; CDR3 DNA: TGTGCCTCAAAAACCACCGGGTCCTTAAATGAAAAACTGTTTTTT
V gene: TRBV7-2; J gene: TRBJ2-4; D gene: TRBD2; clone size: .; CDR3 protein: CASSRTSPQNIQYF; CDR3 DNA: TGTGCCAGCAGCAGGACTAGCCCCCAAAACATTCAGTACTTC
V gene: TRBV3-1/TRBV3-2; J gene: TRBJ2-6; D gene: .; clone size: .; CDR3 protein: CASSRGGAGANVLTF; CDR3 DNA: TGTGCCAGCAGCCGGGGGGGCGCTGGGGCCAACGTCCTGACTTTC
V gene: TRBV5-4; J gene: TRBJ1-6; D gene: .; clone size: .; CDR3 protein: CASSSQGKGSPLHF; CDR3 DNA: TGTGCCAGCAGCTCACAGGGTAAGGGTTCACCCCTCCACTTT
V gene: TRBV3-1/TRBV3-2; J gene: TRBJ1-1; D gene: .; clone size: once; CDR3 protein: CASSPHAENTEAFF; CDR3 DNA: TGTGCCAGCAGCCCCCACGCGGAGAACACTGAAGCTTTCTTT
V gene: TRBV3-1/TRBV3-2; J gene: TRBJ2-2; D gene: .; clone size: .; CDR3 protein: CASSQVREFSLSSGIAGELFF; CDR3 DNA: TGTGCCAGCAGCCAAGTCCGGGAGTTTAGCTTGTCATCGGGGATTGCCGGGGAGCTGTTTTTT
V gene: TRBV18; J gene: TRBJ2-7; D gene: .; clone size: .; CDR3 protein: CASSPGTPSQSSYEQYF; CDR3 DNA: TGTGCCAGCTCACCAGGTACCCCTAGCCAAAGCTCCTACGAGCAGTACTTC
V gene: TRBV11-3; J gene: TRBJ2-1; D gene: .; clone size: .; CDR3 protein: CASSRSGFANEQFF; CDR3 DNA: TGTGCCAGCAGCCGGAGTGGGTTCGCCAATGAGCAGTTCTTC
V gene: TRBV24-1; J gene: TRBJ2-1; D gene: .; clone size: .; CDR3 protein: CATSDRNRANEQFF; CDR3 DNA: TGTGCCACCAGTGATCGTAACAGGGCCAATGAGCAGTTCTTC
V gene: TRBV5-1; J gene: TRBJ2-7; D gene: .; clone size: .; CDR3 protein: CASSYNLPSYEQYF; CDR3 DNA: TGCGCCAGCAGTTATAATCTTCCCTCCTACGAGCAGTACTTC
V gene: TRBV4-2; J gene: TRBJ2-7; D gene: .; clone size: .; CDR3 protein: CASSQDAGSREQYF; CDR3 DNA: TGTGCCAGCAGCCAAGATGCGGGGAGTAGGGAGCAGTACTTC
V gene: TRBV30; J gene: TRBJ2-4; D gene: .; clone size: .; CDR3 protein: CAWSFSRLGIQYF; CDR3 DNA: TGTGCCTGGAGTTTTTCACGACTGGGCATTCAGTACTTC
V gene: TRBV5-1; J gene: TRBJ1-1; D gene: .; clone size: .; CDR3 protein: CASSLGMRWTEAFF; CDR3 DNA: TGCGCCAGCAGCTTGGGGATGAGGTGGACTGAAGCTTTCTTT
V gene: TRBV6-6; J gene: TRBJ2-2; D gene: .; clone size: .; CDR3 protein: CASSYLGELFF; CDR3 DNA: TGTGCCAGCAGTTATCTTGGGGAGCTGTTTTTT